This T cell receptor (beta chain) was obtained from a study of immune cell composition in non-small cell lung cancer (dated by TCRdb to 2015 to 2018). Some background on the complete study: Histologic subtype, mostly lung adenocarcinoma or squamous cell carcinoma, was determined with H&E together with p63, CK5, Napsin A and TTF-1 immunohistochemistry. Adaptive Biotechnologies TCR-beta sequencing was carried out on a few dozen paired NSCLC tumour and non-adjacent lung specimens, as well as on approximately 26 tumour-only specimens. For supplementary cohort #1, made up of around ten lung adenocarcinoma cases, paired tumour/lung TCR-beta sequencing was done and TIL populations were generated so that tumour reactivity could be assessed. A few tumour specimens with TCR-beta data were rare histological subtypes and were excluded from the subtype comparisons.

Reading the germline V gene gives CDR1 MNHNS and CDR2 SASEGT. The junction carries 16 bases between V and J, which are trimmed by 4 bases and 6 bases respectively. Spanning cysteine to phenylalanine, the CDR3 consists of 15 amino acids. Kept here is only the CDR3 DNA, which spans 45 bases and is read in frame from base 1. TCR-beta CDR3 regions were amplified from genomic DNA by a two-step multiplex PCR, with the second step adding Illumina-compatible adaptors. TCR-beta immunosequencing was performed on an Illumina platform as a commercial immunoSEQ service. The authors' analysis ran thus. Two measures summarised the repertoires: productive clonality, and Top 10 Clones, meaning the percentage of T-cell templates coming from the ten most frequent sequences. Productive clonality ranged from 0 to 1, with 1 indicating a monoclonal population. Sequences comprising at least 0.1% of tumour T-cell templates but absent from matched non-adjacent lung were defined as tumour-associated clones and were identified via log10 scatter plots. Student's t-tests were used for two-group comparisons, ANOVA for comparisons across stages, and linear regression for relationships, with analyses done in GraphPad Prism7 and R. Held by TCRdb, this immuneACCESS table contains in-frame sequences only and omits some clones. Under half of the omission traces to an unresolved V gene where checked; the cause of the rest is unknown. V and J calls and clone size are given by that table; D and trimming were obtained from the DNA. The sample table lists several thousand clones, roughly 80% of them with a count of one. The top ten hold 11% of the sample.

General conclusions and limits of the study: The reactivity cohort was only about nine cases, and tumour-reactive clones were not shown to share sequences with the dominant in vivo tumour-associated clones. Tumour-associated clones >0.5% were found in nearly half of NSCLC cases, namely in around 31% of adenocarcinomas versus less than 85% of squamous carcinomas. Lung squamous cell carcinoma tumours had significantly higher Top 10 clone scores and productive clonality than lung adenocarcinoma tumours. In some 11 adenocarcinoma cases, maximal tumour-associated clone frequency correlated strongly with TIL tumour reactivity, whereas overall clonality did not. Smoking pack-years did not significantly correlate with tumour TCR-beta clonality.

Genomic DNA was extracted with the QIAamp DNA kit from frozen aliquots of unsorted single-cell suspensions. Tumour samples were surgically resected non-small cell lung cancer tissue. Tissues arrived within 2 hours of resection and were immediately processed into single-cell suspensions. Tissue was broken up mechanically, digested enzymatically with DNase I, collagenase I and hyaluronidase for approximately 31 minutes at 37 degrees C, and then filtered and RBC-lysed. About this clone: Its antigen target is currently unknown. One base away there is no much larger clone; base qualities are not given.

Sequences were obtained from lung tumor tissue. The TCR was taken from a human donor with non-small cell lung cancer. Rearrangement joined TRBV6-1 to TRBJ1-5; matching of 6 bases hints at TRBD1 as the D gene. The CDR3 amino acid sequence is: CASSVQQGVGQPQHF. The DNA is TGTGCCAGCAGTGTCCAACAGGGAGTCGGTCAGCCCCAGCATTTT.